This paragraph reports one T cell receptor beta chain. Antigen unknown. The data stem from a study of radiation and T cells in renal cell carcinoma. Time point in this sample: blood 2 weeks post-SBRT. Documented treatment: 15 Gy SBRT to primary tumor, nephrectomy 4 weeks later. Serial blood draws occurred at baseline and 2 and 4 weeks post-SBRT. Clear cell pathology was present in this patient's renal cell carcinoma. Clones were read by immunoSEQ multiplex PCR, and TCRdb kept only the in-frame ones, dropping some. The sample includes about 150,000 clones, roughly 87% of them seen just once. Trimming pared 0 bases from V and 0 bases from J, leaving 10 bases between. The CDR3 totals 16 residues. In germline, CDR1 is SGDLS, CDR2 YYNGEE. Study results and limitations: In blood, top tumor clones expanded by 2 weeks, shrinking by 4.

This TCR derives from a woman aged 45-59 years with renal cell carcinoma. The V and J genes are TRBV9 and TRBJ1-3; D unresolved. Source: blood, taken from a patient whose treatment included radiotherapy and nephrectomy. The CDR3 loop is CASSVVSSFSGNTIYF. CDR3 nucleotides: TGTGCCAGCAGCGTAGTGAGCTCCTTCTCTGGAAACACCATATATTTT.